The 21 T cell receptor beta chains presented below share a single source sample, sequenced in a study of control samples from healthy donors and cancer patients. Some clones are missing from TCRdb's copy, which holds only in-frame ones; the method was immunoSEQ multiplex PCR. The sample holds 150,000 to 200,000 clones; 85% to 95% are singletons and the top ten take almost 1.5%. The specimen was blood. The origin of the receptors is a man aged 18 to 29 in good health.

A single count supports this clone. The chain recombines TRBV3-1 (or the pseudogene TRBV3-2) with TRBJ1-1, with D possibly TRBD1 on 5 matching bases. Germline-derived CDR1 and CDR2 are LGHDT and YNNKEL (reference sequence). Trimming left V 0 bases short and J 8 bases short, with 13 bases between. The CDR3 spans 14 residues. The CDR3 loop is CASSQDHGTAEAFF. DNA for the CDR3: TGTGCCAGCAGCCAAGATCACGGGACGGCCGAAGCTTTCTTT.

This chain joins TRBV18 and TRBJ2-1, with D unclear. Germline values: CDR1 KGHSH, CDR2 LQKENI. This CDR3 comprises 15 residues. V lost 3 bases to trimming and J lost 4 bases, with 13 bases between them. CDR3 protein: CASSPSQTAYNEQFF. The CDR3 DNA reads as TGTGCCAGCTCACCTTCCCAGACCGCATACAATGAGCAGTTCTTC.

The V call is TRBV24-1, the J call TRBJ2-5; D call uncertain. V lost 1 base to trimming and J lost 2 bases, with 13 bases between them. Germline CDR1 reads KGHDR; CDR2 reads SFDVKD. The CDR3 covers 16 residues. The CDR3 loop reads CATSDLATGEQETQYF. CDR3 bases: TGTGCCACCAGTGATTTAGCGACTGGAGAGCAAGAGACCCAGTACTTC.

This chain's CDR3 is CASSGAGIYEQYF. In DNA, the CDR3 is TGCGCCAGCAGCGGCGCAGGGATCTACGAGCAGTACTTC. The chain couples TRBV5-1 to TRBJ2-7; weak D call: TRBD1 (5 bases). V gave up 4 bases and J gave up 3 bases, with 11 bases separating them. Germline CDR1 SGHRS, CDR2 YFSETQ. This CDR3 has 13 residues.

V usage is TRBV2 and J usage is TRBJ2-5; tentative D call: TRBD1 (6 bases). Trimming stripped 7 bases from V and 10 bases from J, with 13 bases between. The CDR3 is made up of 11 amino acids. CDR1 and CDR2 (germline): SNHLY, FYNNEI. CDR3 DNA: TGTGCCAGCAACTCCGAGGGGGTCCAGTACTTC. Translated, it gives CASNSEGVQYF.

This rearrangement joins TRBV5-1 to TRBJ2-3, with 9 bases aligning to TRBD1. V dropped 6 bases and J dropped 2; count of bases not matched to a gene: 7. Germline-derived CDR1 and CDR2 are SGHRS and YFSETQ. The CDR3 length is 15 residues. CDR3 protein: CASTPDRGDTDTQYF. CDR3 nucleotides: TGCGCCAGCACCCCGGACAGGGGCGACACAGATACGCAGTATTTT.

The chain carries TRBV15 and TRBJ1-5; D call uncertain. This CDR3 has 17 amino acids. Germline CDR1 reads LNHNV; CDR2 reads YYDKDF (reference sequence). Trimming cost V 1 base and J 2 bases, with 15 bases left between them. The CDR3 DNA reads as TGTGCCACCAGCAGAGGGCAGCTCGGGTGGGGCAATCAGCCCCAGCATTTT. It codes for CATSRGQLGWGNQPQHF.

V usage is TRBV24-1 and J usage is TRBJ2-3; possibly TRBD2 for D (5 bases). CDR1 and CDR2 from the germline V gene are KGHDR and SFDVKD. The CDR3 spans 15 residues. V was trimmed by 1 base and J by 0 bases, leaving 7 bases between them. The CDR3 protein is CATSDLQRSTDTQYF. CDR3 in DNA: TGTGCCACCAGTGATTTACAGCGGAGCACAGATACGCAGTATTTT.

V usage is TRBV6-2 or TRBV6-3 and J usage is TRBJ2-7, with D perhaps matching TRBD1 or TRBD2 (6 bases each). Trimming removed 0 bases from V and 7 bases from J, with 22 bases in between. The germline V gene has CDR1 MNHEY and CDR2 SVGEGT. The CDR3 is 17 amino acids. CDR3 DNA sequence: TGTGCCAGCAGTTACTCCCGGGGGCGGGCGGCCAGAGAGGAGCAGTACTTC. This translates into CASSYSRGRAAREEQYF.

The V and J genes are TRBV5-4 and TRBJ2-5; 11 bases line up with TRBD2. Trimming removed 10 bases from V and 5 bases from J; junction bases left unmatched: 10. The CDR3 sequence is 14 residues long. Germline CDR1 and CDR2: SGHNT and YYREEE (reference sequence). CDR3 DNA sequence: TGTGCCCAGTCGGCTAGCGGGGGGCCGGAGACCCAGTACTTC. The encoded protein is CAQSASGGPETQYF.

V usage is TRBV5-6 and J usage is TRBJ2-3, with D tentatively TRBD1 (5 bases). The V gene's germline CDR1 is SGHDT and CDR2 YYEEEE. The CDR3 extends over 12 amino acids. Trimming stripped 5 bases from V and 6 bases from J, with 10 bases between. CDR3 bases: TGTGCCAGCAGGATAAACAGGGATACGCAGTATTTT. Encoded protein: CASRINRDTQYF. Using reference TRBV5-6 and TRBJ2-3 for the parts outside the CDR3, the full variable domain is DAGVTQSPTHLIKTRGQQVTLRCSPKSGHDTVSWYQQALGQGPQFIFQYYEEEERQRGNFPDRFSGHQFPNYSSELNVNALLLGDSALYLCASRINRDTQYFGPGTRLTVL.

The chain recombines TRBV7-6 with TRBJ2-3, with D possibly TRBD2 on 5 matching bases. Deletions cut 1 base from V and 6 bases from J, with 14 bases between. The CDR3 extends over 15 amino acids. Germline V lookup: CDR1 SGHVS, CDR2 FNYEAQ. In nucleotides, the CDR3 is TGTGCCAGCAGCTTAGGGGTCCAATCGGGGGATACGCAGTATTTT. This translates into CASSLGVQSGDTQYF.

The chain has TRBV7-8 and TRBJ1-5, with a tentative D call TRBD1 (5 bases). V dropped 0 bases and J dropped 6 bases, with 18 bases sitting between them. The CDR3 spans 17 residues. The V gene's germline CDR1 is SGHVS and CDR2 FQNEAQ. CDR3 nucleotide sequence: TGTGCCAGCAGCTTAGCGAAAGGGGCCCCTGAGGGTCAGCCCCAGCATTTT. It encodes CASSLAKGAPEGQPQHF.

J is TRBJ1-6 and V is TRBV4-1; tentatively, D is TRBD1 (6 bases). The V and J ends lost 0 bases and 7 bases respectively, with 13 bases between them. CDR3 length: 16 residues. The germline V gene has CDR1 MGHRA and CDR2 YSYEKL. The CDR3 here is CASSQEIRGGNSPLHF. CDR3 DNA: TGCGCCAGCAGCCAAGAGATACGTGGGGGCAATTCACCCCTCCACTTT.

This chain links TRBV28 with TRBJ1-3, with 9 bases identical to TRBD1. V dropped 8 bases and J dropped 3; count of bases not matched to a gene: 14. CDR3 length: 17 residues. Germline V CDR1 and CDR2: MDHEN, SYDVKM. The CDR3 DNA is TGTGCCAGCTGTACCATCGCCGGGACAGGGTTTGGAAACACCATATATTTT. The encoded protein is CASCTIAGTGFGNTIYF.

There are a few counts of this clone. J is TRBJ2-5 and V is TRBV5-6; D gene uncertain. Germline V gene lookup returns CDR1 SGHDT and CDR2 YYEEEE. The CDR3 has 13 amino acids. The V and J ends lost 4 bases and 3 bases respectively, with 10 bases between them. CDR3 protein: CASSLTWEETQYF. CDR3 bases: TGTGCCAGCAGCCTGACCTGGGAAGAGACCCAGTACTTC.

This clone was found a few times. CDR3 protein: CASSQDRNPTDTQYF. CDR3 sequence (DNA): TGTGCCAGCAGCCAAGATCGTAACCCCACAGATACGCAGTATTTT. The chain couples TRBV14 to TRBJ2-3; unclear D gene. Germline assignment: CDR1 SGHDN and CDR2 FVKESK. V was pared by 0 bases and J by 2 bases, with 9 bases between. The CDR3 is made up of 15 amino acids.

The chain uses TRBV6-6 and TRBJ1-2; possibly TRBD1 for D (5 bases). Germline V gene data show CDR1 as MNHNY and CDR2 as SVGAGI (reference sequence). V gave up 5 bases and J gave up 6 bases, with 22 bases separating them. This CDR3 is built from 16 residues. The CDR3 sequence: CASSPYEVGRGDGYTF. The CDR3 bases are TGTGCCAGCAGTCCCTATGAAGTTGGAAGGGGAGATGGCTACACCTTC.

J is TRBJ1-1 and V is TRBV20-1, with D possibly being TRBD1 (5 bases). Germline V lookup: CDR1 DFQATT, CDR2 SNEGSKA (reference sequence). The CDR3 is 11 residues long. V dropped 5 bases and J dropped 5 bases, with 9 bases sitting between them. CDR3 protein: CSAGKGTEAFF. The DNA for the CDR3 is TGCAGTGCTGGTAAGGGGACTGAAGCTTTCTTT.

The chain links TRBV5-1 to TRBJ1-1, with D unclear. Trimming stripped 1 base from V and 1 base from J, with 8 bases between. Germline V gene lookup returns CDR1 SGHRS and CDR2 YFSETQ. This CDR3 comprises 14 residues. CDR3 bases: TGCGCCAGCAGCTTGATAGGTTCGAACACTGAAGCTTTCTTT. This codes for CASSLIGSNTEAFF.

The chain has TRBV6-1 and TRBJ1-5; D gene uncertain. This CDR3 spans 14 amino acids. V was cut by 2 bases and J by 4 bases, with 9 bases left in between. CDR1 is MNHNS, CDR2 SASEGT, per germline. CDR3 residues: CASSEIGGNQPQHF. The CDR3 nucleotides read TGTGCCAGCAGTGAAATCGGCGGGAATCAGCCCCAGCATTTT.